The 10 T cell receptor beta chains below come from one sample, sequenced in a study of cytomegalovirus exposure and HLA in healthy donors. Libraries were prepared by immunoSEQ multiplex PCR; TCRdb keeps only in-frame clonotypes and omits some of them. Among around 69,000 clones, 95% to 96% were seen once, and the ten largest hold 4.5%. Sequences were obtained from PBMCs. The receptors here all came from a woman aged 18-30 years in good health and CMV-seropositive.

A single count supports this clone. The J gene is TRBJ2-5, the V gene TRBV18; 7 bases agree with TRBD1. Unmatched junction bases numbered 4, after V lost 1 base and J lost 2 bases. The V gene's germline CDR1 is KGHSH and CDR2 LQKENI. There are 15 residues in the CDR3. CDR3 sequence (DNA): TGTGCCAGCTCACCACTCCCGGGACAGCAAGAGACCCAGTACTTC. Translated: CASSPLPGQQETQYF.

The rearrangement uses TRBV6-6 and TRBJ2-3, with TRBD2 matching over 10 bases. In germline, CDR1 is MNHNY, CDR2 SVGAGI (reference sequence). The CDR3 runs to 16 residues. V lost 5 bases to trimming and J lost 4 bases; unmatched junction nucleotides: 9. The CDR3 protein is CASSPTSGKFADTQYF. The CDR3 nucleotides read TGTGCCAGCAGTCCTACTAGCGGGAAGTTCGCAGATACGCAGTATTTT.

The chain employs TRBV27 and TRBJ2-1, with 13 bases that match TRBD2. The germline V gene has CDR1 MNHEY and CDR2 SMNVEV (reference sequence). This CDR3 comprises 17 residues. V trimming: 5 bases; J trimming: 6 bases; junction bases outside the gene matches: 10. The CDR3 loop is CASSPQGLAGTPNEQFF. CDR3 coding DNA: TGTGCCAGCAGTCCCCAGGGACTAGCGGGAACGCCCAATGAGCAGTTCTTC.

In its sample, this clone was seen once. The J gene is TRBJ1-2, the V gene TRBV4-1, with D uncertain. The CDR3 runs to 17 residues. Trimming stripped 1 base from V and 6 bases from J, with 21 bases between. Germline lookup yields CDR1 MGHRA and CDR2 YSYEKL. CDR3 bases: TGCGCCAGCAGCCAAGTTTTTTCGAGTCGGAGCAGCCATGGCTACACCTTC. Its translation: CASSQVFSSRSSHGYTF.

The chain combines TRBV18 with TRBJ2-5; TRBD2 might be the D (5 bases). The CDR3 is 12 amino acids. V lost 5 bases and J lost 5, with 9 bases in between. Germline assignment: CDR1 KGHSH and CDR2 LQKENI. Here the CDR3 reads CASSSSGETQYF. The CDR3 nucleotides read TGTGCCAGCTCATCGTCGGGGGAGACCCAGTACTTC.

The V call is TRBV25-1, the J call TRBJ2-2; 7 bases agree with TRBD2. With 3 bases clipped from V and 5 bases from J, the junction kept 6 bases outside the gene matches. Looked up from germline, CDR1 is MGHDK and CDR2 is SYGVNS. CDR3 length equals 15 residues. The CDR3 reads CASSELGGRTGELFF. The CDR3 DNA is TGTGCCAGCAGTGAGTTGGGAGGGAGGACCGGGGAGCTGTTTTTT.

The rearrangement joins TRBV5-1 to TRBJ1-4; D is ambiguous. Germline loops: CDR1 SGHRS, CDR2 YFSETQ. Trimming removed 2 bases at V and 5 bases at J, with 10 bases between. The CDR3 spans 14 residues. This chain's CDR3 is CASSFGVENEKLFF. The CDR3 coding sequence is TGCGCCAGCAGCTTTGGAGTGGAGAATGAAAAACTGTTTTTT.

The CDR3 loop reads CSVGQGAGNEQFF. The CDR3 DNA reads TGCAGCGTTGGACAGGGGGCAGGCAATGAGCAGTTCTTC. The rearrangement links TRBV29-1 to TRBJ2-1; 10 positions match TRBD1. CDR1 and CDR2 from the germline V gene are SQVTM and ANQGSEA. This CDR3 has 13 amino acids. Trimming cost V 4 bases and J 6 bases; bases outside gene matches: 3.

The chain carries TRBV16 and TRBJ1-5; 12 bases are a match to TRBD1. The V gene's germline CDR1 is KGHSY and CDR2 FQNENV. There are 19 residues in the CDR3. The V and J ends lost 1 base and 2 bases, in that order; junction bases with no gene match: 9. The CDR3 reads CASSQLVGTGGNGNQPQHF. For the CDR3, the DNA is TGTGCCAGCAGCCAATTGGTGGGGACAGGGGGCAATGGCAATCAGCCCCAGCATTTT.

V and J are TRBV9 and TRBJ2-1, with 8 bases that match TRBD2. The V segment lost 2 bases and the J segment 6 bases; nucleotides outside the gene matches: 10. The CDR3 loop spans 16 amino acids. Germline CDR1 SGDLS, CDR2 YYNGEE. CDR3 nucleotide sequence: TGTGCCAGCAGCGTCCGCCAAGCGGGAGCAACCAATGAGCAGTTCTTC. Its translation: CASSVRQAGATNEQFF.